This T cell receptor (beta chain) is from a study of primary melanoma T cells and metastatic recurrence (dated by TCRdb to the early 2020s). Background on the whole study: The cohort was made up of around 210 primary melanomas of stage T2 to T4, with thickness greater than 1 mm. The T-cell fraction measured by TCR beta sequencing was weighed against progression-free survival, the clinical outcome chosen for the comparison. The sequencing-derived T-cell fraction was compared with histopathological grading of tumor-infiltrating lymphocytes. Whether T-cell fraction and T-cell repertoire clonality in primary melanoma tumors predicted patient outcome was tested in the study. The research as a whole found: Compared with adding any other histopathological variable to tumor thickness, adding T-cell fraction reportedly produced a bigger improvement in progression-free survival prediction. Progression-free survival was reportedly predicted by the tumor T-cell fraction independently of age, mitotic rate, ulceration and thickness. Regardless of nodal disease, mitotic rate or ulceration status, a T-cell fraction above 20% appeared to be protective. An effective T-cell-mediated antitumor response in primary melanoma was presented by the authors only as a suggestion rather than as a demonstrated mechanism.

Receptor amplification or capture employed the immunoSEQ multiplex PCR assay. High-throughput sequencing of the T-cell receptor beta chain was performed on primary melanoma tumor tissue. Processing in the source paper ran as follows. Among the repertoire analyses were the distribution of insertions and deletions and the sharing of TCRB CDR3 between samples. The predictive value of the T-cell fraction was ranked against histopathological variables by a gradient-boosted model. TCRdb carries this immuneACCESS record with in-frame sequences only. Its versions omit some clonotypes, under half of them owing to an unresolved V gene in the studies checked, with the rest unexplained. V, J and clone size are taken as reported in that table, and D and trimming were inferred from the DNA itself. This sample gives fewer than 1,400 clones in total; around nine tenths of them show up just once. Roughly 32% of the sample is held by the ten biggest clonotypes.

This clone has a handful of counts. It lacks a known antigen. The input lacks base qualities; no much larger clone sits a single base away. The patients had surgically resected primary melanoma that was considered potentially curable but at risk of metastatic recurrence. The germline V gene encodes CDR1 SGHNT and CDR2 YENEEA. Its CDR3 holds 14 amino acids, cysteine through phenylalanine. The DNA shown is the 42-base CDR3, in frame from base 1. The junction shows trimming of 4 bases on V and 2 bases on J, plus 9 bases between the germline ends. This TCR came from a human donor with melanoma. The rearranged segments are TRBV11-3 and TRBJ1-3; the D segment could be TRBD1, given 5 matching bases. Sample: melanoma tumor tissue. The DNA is TGTGCCAGCAGCTCACAGGAACCTGGAAACACCATATATTTT. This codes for CASSSQEPGNTIYF.